What follows are 4 T cell receptor beta chains derived from one specimen sequenced in a study of shared clonotypes between healthy human individuals. Some clones are missing from TCRdb's copy, which holds only in-frame ones; the method was immunoSEQ multiplex PCR. Among about 600,000 clones listed, around 97% were seen once. Material: naive CD4+ T cells sorted from blood. Subset here: CD45RA+ positively selected. These receptors all stem from a woman aged 25 to 45 in good health.

The chain has TRBV28 and TRBJ1-2; 7 nucleotides match TRBD1. V gave up 5 bases and J gave up 2 bases; unmatched junction bases: 2. The CDR3 spans 13 residues. Germline lookup yields CDR1 MDHEN and CDR2 SYDVKM. In DNA, the CDR3 is TGTGCCAGCAGTCCGGGACAGAACTATGGCTACACCTTC. Its protein is CASSPGQNYGYTF.

V gene TRBV2 combines with J gene TRBJ1-1; D not resolved. Trimming shortened V by 0 bases and J by 5 bases, and 13 bases separated the two germline ends. This CDR3 has 15 amino acids. Germline loops: CDR1 SNHLY, CDR2 FYNNEI. The CDR3 loop is CASSEAAGLGTEAFF. The DNA for the CDR3 is TGTGCCAGCAGTGAAGCTGCGGGGTTGGGGACTGAAGCTTTCTTT.

The rearrangement joins TRBV30 to TRBJ1-5; D remains ambiguous. Germline values: CDR1 GTSNPN, CDR2 SVGIG (reference sequence). This CDR3 region has 13 residues. V was cut by 3 bases and J by 6 bases, with 12 bases left in between. CDR3 sequence (DNA): TGTGCCTGGAGGGAGAAGGGAGGTCAGCCCCAGCATTTT. This codes for CAWREKGGQPQHF.

The rearrangement links TRBV28 to TRBJ1-1; D gene uncertain. Germline CDR1 is MDHEN and CDR2 is SYDVKM. CDR3 length: 15 amino acids. Trimming took 6 bases from V and 1 from J, leaving 15 bases between them. The CDR3 loop is CASRRPGPRNTEAFF. The CDR3 DNA reads as TGTGCCAGCAGAAGACCCGGGCCTAGGAACACTGAAGCTTTCTTT. The full variable domain, its missing parts supplied by reference TRBV28 and TRBJ1-1, is DVKVTQSSRYLVKRTGEKVFLECVQDMDHENMFWYRQDPGLGLRLIYFSYDVKMKEKGDIPEGYSVSREKKERFSLILESASTNQTSMYLCASRRPGPRNTEAFFGQGTRLTVV.